This T cell receptor beta chain is drawn from a study of Ad26.COV2.S vaccination and SARS-CoV-2 variants (dated by TCRdb to the early 2020s). For the wider study: Donors in the vaccine arm were drawn from COV1001, a phase I-IIa trial of Ad26.COV2.S in healthy adults that was multicentre, randomized, double-blind and placebo-controlled. A total of 32 samples were included in the TCR-sequenced set, comprising roughly 19 Ad26.COV2.S vaccine recipients, 5 placebo recipients and 8 SARS-CoV-2 convalescent individuals. Participants in the trial were split at random into five groups of five each, receiving low-dose or high-dose Ad26.COV2.S once or twice, or else placebo on both occasions. Ad26.COV2.S was administered intramuscularly at 5 x 10^10 or 1 x 10^11 viral particles, either as a single shot or as two shots given 56 days apart. TCRbeta repertoire sequencing was used to assess the specificity and breadth of SARS-CoV-2-reactive T cell receptors after Ad26.COV2.S vaccination. Blinding of investigators to trial group allocation was maintained during experiments and outcome assessment.

Results the study describes overall, beyond this receptor: Non-spike TCR breadth was comparable between vaccine and placebo recipients, consistent with the vaccine containing only spike. The authors noted that total T cell responses may have been underestimated by the TCR breadth and depth analyses. After vaccination, substantial breadth of spike-specific CD8+ and CD4+ T cell responses was reported. The study was not powered for comparison of responses between vaccine doses or regimens. Compared with placebo recipients, Ad26.COV2.S recipients showed higher spike-specific TCR breadth (P = 0.0014).

What the treatment or condition label conveys for this sample: 19 received Ad26.COV2.S at low or high dose, single or two shots; several received placebo; per-sample allocation not given. Repertoires of vaccine and placebo recipients were sequenced from samples taken on day 63 after the first injection. In Cohort 1b, some 25 adults aged 18-55 years were enrolled at a single site in Boston, USA, between 29 July and 7 August 2020. As a vaccine, Ad26.COV2.S was a replication-incompetent adenovirus type 26 vector that expressed a prefusion-stabilized SARS-CoV-2 spike protein derived from the original Wuhan strain. The immunoSEQ Assay was the method used to sequence TCRbeta CDR3 regions. After extraction, genomic DNA underwent amplification by bias-controlled multiplex PCR, followed by high-throughput sequencing. As for how the authors treated the data: To quantify the absolute abundance of every unique TCRbeta CDR3 region, sequences were collapsed and filtered. T cell fraction was estimated by normalization of TCRbeta template counts to usable DNA, with usable DNA being measured through amplification of reference genes present in all nucleated cells. Repertoire TCRs were annotated as SARS-CoV-2-specific when V gene, CDR3 amino acid sequence and J gene were exactly matched to a known reactive TCR set. The reference SARS-CoV-2 TCR set came from MIRA and was filtered for enrichment in COVID-19-positive ImmuneCODE repertoires, removing public or cross-reactive TCRs. Based on the MIRA antigens, annotated TCRs were further analysed at the level of specific ORF or position within ORF. Breadth was defined as the number of annotated unique rearrangements divided by the total number of unique productive rearrangements, and depth was defined as the summed frequency of the annotated unique rearrangements. Group comparisons of TCR breadth used two-sided Wilcoxon rank-sum tests. This is the immuneACCESS table as TCRdb keeps it, with only in-frame sequences that have V and J called. A part of the clones is gone; compared with another copy, unresolved V genes explain less than half, and the rest is unexplained. V and J calls and clone size are as listed in that table; D and trimming were resolved from the DNA. The sample data list 200,000 to 300,000 clones, and approximately 88% of these were observed just once. The top ten clonotypes cover just under 3% of the sample.

A remark on this clone: Its antigen remains unidentified. The record has no base qualities; no much larger clone is one base away.

The CDR3 contains 11 residues, cysteine and phenylalanine counted. The only DNA kept is the CDR3, 33 bases in frame from the first base. Via the germline V gene, CDR1 is SGHTA and CDR2 FQGNSA. The junction shows trimming of 11 bases on V and 2 bases on J, plus 8 bases between the germline ends. The chain is made from TRBV7-2 and TRBJ2-3; the D gene is perhaps TRBD1 or TRBD2, as each covers 5 bases. The sequenced sample was peripheral blood, obtained in a trial of Ad26.COV2.S vaccine versus placebo. The clonotype comes from a person aged 18 to 65 who received the Ad26.COV2.S COVID-19 vaccine or a placebo. In nucleotides, the sequence is TGTGCCGGGGGATACACAGATACGCAGTATTTT. This encodes CAGGYTDTQYF.